This TCR beta chain was found in a study of PD-1 blockade in mismatch repair-deficient tumors. Germline V gene sequence: CDR1 LNHDA, CDR2 SQIVND (reference sequence). Trimming took 9 bases from V and 0 from J, leaving 17 bases between them. The CDR3 contains 16 residues. Using immunoSEQ multiplex PCR, the repertoire was profiled, and TCRdb retains in-frame clones only, with some absent. The sample lists 100,000 or so clones, 82% occurring once. V and J are TRBV19 and TRBJ1-4; D might be TRBD1 (6 bases). The TCR was taken from an adult with mismatch repair-deficient cancer. The source material was peripheral blood, sampled approximately 36 weeks after starting pembrolizumab. CDR3 DNA sequence: TGTGCCAGCCTTTCGACAGGCGCGGCAACTAATGAAAAACTGTTTTTT. Translation gives CASLSTGAATNEKLFF.